The clone carrying this TCR beta chain came up a few times. Its specificity is unknown. The trim removed 2 bases at V and 4 bases at J, leaving 6 bases unmatched. The CDR3 length is 16 residues. Germline CDR1 is MNHEY and CDR2 is SVGEGT. Unique molecular identifiers were used to barcode this TCRbeta library. TCRdb itself ran the PCR reads through MiXCR, one entry per CDR3 protein. Here the sample spans about 130,000 distinct CDR3 sequences, about 9.5% being singletons. This record comes from a study of T-cell reconstitution after alpha-beta-depleted transplantation in children. Broader study findings: It was surviving recipient T cells and thymic progenitors that gave some patients high TCRbeta diversity at day 60. It was reported that alpha-beta T cells came from several hundred expanded graft clones (about two months after transplant). Newly made T cells mostly supplied T-cell counts and diversity one year after transplant.

The sample was PBMCs, mostly from graft donor cells, taken 180 days after TCRalphabeta/CD19-depleted stem cell transplant. This TCR was recovered from a girl under three years old who had a stem cell transplant for combined immunodeficiency, so the T cells may come from the graft donor. J is TRBJ2-7 and V is TRBV6-2 or TRBV6-3, with 12 positions matching TRBD1. The CDR3 sequence is CASSYTWDRGLYEQYF. The CDR3 DNA reads as TGTGCCAGCAGTTACACGTGGGACAGGGGGCTGTACGAGCAGTACTTC.